This T cell receptor beta chain was identified in a study of T-cell memory formation after mild COVID-19. Overall study results and limits: Confirmation was lacking for SARS-CoV-2 specificity of second-wave clones that peaked on day 37.

TCRdb re-analysed the 5' RACE reads in MiXCR, keeping a single row per CDR3 protein. The sample lists more than 350,000 distinct CDR3 sequences, under 25% occurring once. A note on this clonotype: Its antigen is undetermined.

This CDR3 is 14 amino acids long. J lost 4 bases, V lost 3 bases, and 6 bases had no gene match. Germline lookup yields CDR1 GTSNPN and CDR2 SVGIG (reference sequence). This TCR was recovered from an adult woman who had mild COVID-19 (a few samples of this study predate the infection). Cell type and time point are not known. The specimen sequenced was PBMCs or a T cell subset sorted from them (not recorded which). The J gene is TRBJ2-1, the V gene TRBV30; 7 bases fit TRBD2. The CDR3 reads CAWRRSSGYNEQFF. The CDR3 bases are TGTGCCTGGAGGAGGTCTAGCGGTTACAATGAGCAGTTCTTC.